The 11 T cell receptor beta chains below all came from one sample that was sequenced in a study of identical twins. TCRdb re-analysed the 5' RACE reads in MiXCR, keeping a single row per CDR3 protein. The sample has approximately 260,000 distinct CDR3 sequences; around 8.8% are singletons. This same sample was also part of a study on yellow fever vaccine responses in identical twins.

The sequencing input was CD8+ T cells sorted from blood. Source of these receptors: a woman younger than 35 in good health.

This clonotype was observed many times. The V call is TRBV7-9, the J call TRBJ2-5; 8 nucleotides agree with TRBD1. The J segment lost 2 bases and the V segment lost 0 bases, leaving 2 bases of the junction unmatched. The CDR3 totals 15 residues. The germline CDR1 and CDR2 sequences are SEHNR and FQNEAQ (reference sequence). The CDR3 DNA follows: TGTGCCAGCAGCTTAGCCCAGGGGGCGCAAGAGACCCAGTACTTC. Translated: CASSLAQGAQETQYF.

This clonotype has more than one count but fewer than ten. The rearrangement joins TRBV4-1 to TRBJ2-7; D gene uncertain. The CDR3 totals 12 residues. In germline, CDR1 is MGHRA, CDR2 YSYEKL. Trimming left V 1 base short and J 6 bases short, with 7 bases between. Written as DNA, the CDR3 is TGCGCCAGCAGCCAAGTGTTTGGCGAGCAGTACTTC. This gives the protein CASSQVFGEQYF.

The table lists this clonotype with a few counts. V gene TRBV10-3 combines with J gene TRBJ2-2, with D tentatively TRBD1 (6 bases). The CDR3 has 17 amino acids. Germline V gives CDR1 ENHRY, CDR2 SYGVKD. V shed 7 bases and J shed 8 bases, with 26 bases lying between them. The CDR3 DNA follows: TGTGCCATCAACAGGGCGCCTGAGAAAGGTTGGGCAGGGGAGCTGTTTTTT. It yields the protein CAINRAPEKGWAGELFF.

A few counts support this clonotype. The CDR3 DNA reads as TGTGCCAGCAGCTTGTACAGGGGTCTCCACACTGAAGCTTTCTTT. Its translation is CASSLYRGLHTEAFF. The V and J genes are TRBV5-6 and TRBJ1-1; 7 positions match TRBD1. Germline V gives CDR1 SGHDT, CDR2 YYEEEE. Trimming took 1 base from V and 3 from J; bases not matched to a gene: 6. The CDR3 loop spans 15 amino acids.

The chain is built from TRBV7-6 and TRBJ1-1, with D perhaps matching TRBD1 (6 bases). The germline gives CDR1 SGHVS, CDR2 FNYEAQ. The CDR3 consists of 17 residues. V lost 0 bases and J lost 0, with 14 bases in between. The CDR3: CASSLAWGGGMNTEAFF. The CDR3 nucleotides read TGTGCCAGCAGCTTAGCGTGGGGGGGCGGGATGAACACTGAAGCTTTCTTT.

This chain connects TRBV5-1 to TRBJ2-7, with 10 positions matching TRBD2. The CDR3 is 16 amino acids. Per germline, CDR1 SGHRS and CDR2 YFSETQ. Trimming removed 4 bases from V and 3 bases from J; junction bases left unmatched: 10. Written as DNA, the CDR3 is TGCGCCAGCAGCCTGGATTCCGGGACTAGCGACTACGAGCAGTACTTC. Translating gives CASSLDSGTSDYEQYF.

This sequence joins TRBV2 and TRBJ2-7; D unclear. The germline gives CDR1 SNHLY, CDR2 FYNNEI. Between the trimmed V and J ends, which lost 0 bases and 0 bases, there was a span of 9 bases. The CDR3 is made up of 15 amino acids. CDR3 DNA: TGTGCCAGCAGTGAAGCGCCAGACCCCTCCTACGAGCAGTACTTC. Its translation is CASSEAPDPSYEQYF.

This clonotype turned up a few times. The J gene is TRBJ2-3, the V gene TRBV6-2 or TRBV6-3, with D unclear. Trimming stripped 3 bases from V and 0 bases from J, with 10 bases between. Germline lookup yields CDR1 MNHEY and CDR2 SVGEGT. The CDR3 is 15 amino acids. For the CDR3, the DNA is TGTGCCAGCAGTTATCTTCCGCCTAGCACAGATACGCAGTATTTT. Translating gives CASSYLPPSTDTQYF.

This clonotype appeared many times. The chain has TRBV7-2 and TRBJ1-1; D not certain. Germline CDR1 is SGHTA and CDR2 is FQGNSA. The CDR3 is made up of 13 amino acids. The V end lost 5 bases, the J end lost 0 bases, and 7 bases lay between the germline ends. DNA for the CDR3: TGTGCCAGCAGCCAAACACTGAACACTGAAGCTTTCTTT. This translates into CASSQTLNTEAFF.

This clonotype was seen at least ten times. The J gene is TRBJ2-7, the V gene TRBV27, with TRBD2 identical over 9 bases. The CDR3 contains 15 residues. Germline CDR1 and CDR2: MNHEY and SMNVEV (reference sequence). V dropped 6 bases and J dropped 3; count of bases not matched to a gene: 9. CDR3 in amino acids: CASSPFAGGGYEQYF. CDR3 in DNA: TGTGCCAGCAGCCCTTTTGCGGGAGGGGGCTACGAGCAGTACTTC.

This chain's CDR3 is CASSDFAGGVYNEQFF. The CDR3 DNA sequence: TGTGCCAGCAGTGATTTCGCGGGGGGGGTTTACAATGAGCAGTTCTTC. The chain recombines TRBV6-4 with TRBJ2-1, with 9 positions matching TRBD2. Germline CDR1 reads MRHNA; CDR2 reads SNTAGT. V dropped 3 bases and J dropped 4; count of bases not matched to a gene: 7. This CDR3 region has 16 residues.